Listed below are T cell receptor beta chains from one sample, sequenced in a study of Tregs in tolerant kidney transplant recipients. Measured with immunoSEQ multiplex PCR; TCRdb has only the in-frame clones, and not every one. The repertoire holds tens of thousands of clones, with 95% to 98% as singletons. The sample in question was Tregs from blood, obtained before the transplant. These receptors came from a human donor who received a combined kidney and bone marrow transplant. Both conserved end residues are part of each CDR3. A D gene is named only where the DNA matches it firmly. Only some rows state a clone size, as once, few, many or a class for expanded clones.

size	D	J	V	CDR3	DNA
.	.	TRBJ1-2	TRBV6-6	CASSYSWGGYGYTF	TGTGCCAGCAGTTACTCGTGGGGCGGCTATGGCTACACCTTC
.	TRBD1	TRBJ2-7	TRBV5-1	CASSLGQGYDEQYF	TGCGCCAGCAGCTTGGGACAGGGCTACGACGAGCAGTACTTC
.	.	TRBJ1-2	TRBV5-4	CASSKAISSNYGYTF	TGTGCCAGCAGTAAAGCTATCTCGAGTAACTATGGCTACACCTTC
once	.	TRBJ2-5	TRBV14	CASSQDLRETQYF	TGTGCCAGCAGCCAAGACTTGAGGGAGACCCAGTACTTC
.	.	TRBJ2-1	TRBV28	CASSLRYEQFF	TGTGCCAGCAGTTTGAGGTATGAGCAGTTCTTC
.	TRBD2	TRBJ2-7	TRBV7-8	CASSLAFLGGLAQYEQYF	TGTGCCAGCAGCTTAGCGTTCTTGGGAGGACTAGCACAGTACGAGCAGTACTTC
.	TRBD2	TRBJ2-3	TRBV4-3	CASSWTSGGADTQYF	TGCGCCAGCAGCTGGACTAGCGGGGGGGCAGATACGCAGTATTTT
.	TRBD2	TRBJ2-2	TRBV7-2	CASSVGLAGAGELFF	TGTGCCAGCAGCGTGGGACTAGCGGGGGCCGGGGAGCTGTTTTTT
.	.	TRBJ2-3	TRBV25-1	CASSELGRGNTDTQYF	TGTGCCAGCAGTGAATTGGGCAGGGGAAACACAGATACGCAGTATTTT
.	.	TRBJ1-1	TRBV2	CASYWRPRGAEAFF	TGTGCCAGCTATTGGAGGCCCCGCGGGGCTGAAGCTTTCTTT
.	.	TRBJ1-1	TRBV5-4	CASSLSRETQAFF	TGTGCCAGCAGCTTGTCCCGGGAGACTCAGGCTTTCTTT
.	.	TRBJ2-3	TRBV6-5	CASRRSIADTQYF	TGTGCCAGCAGACGGTCTATAGCAGATACGCAGTATTTT
.	.	TRBJ1-4	TRBV7-9	CASSSIQGKLFF	TGTGCCAGCAGCTCAATTCAGGGAAAACTGTTTTTT
.	TRBD1	TRBJ1-2	TRBV7-2	CASRQGGGYGYTF	TGTGCCAGCAGACAGGGGGGGGGCTATGGCTACACCTTC
.	.	TRBJ1-2	TRBV6-1	CASSEITTGPYGYTF	TGTGCCAGCAGTGAAATAACGACAGGCCCCTATGGCTACACCTTC